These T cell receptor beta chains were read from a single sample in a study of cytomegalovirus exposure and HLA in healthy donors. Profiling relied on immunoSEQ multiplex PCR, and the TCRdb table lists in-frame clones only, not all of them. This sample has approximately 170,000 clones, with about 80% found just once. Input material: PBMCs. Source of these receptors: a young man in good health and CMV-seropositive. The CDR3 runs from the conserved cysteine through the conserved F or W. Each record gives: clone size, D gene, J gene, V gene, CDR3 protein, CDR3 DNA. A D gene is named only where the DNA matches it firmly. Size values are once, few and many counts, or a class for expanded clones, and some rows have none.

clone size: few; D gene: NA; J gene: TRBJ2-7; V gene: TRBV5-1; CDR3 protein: CASSGDNSYEQYF; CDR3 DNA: TGCGCCAGCAGCGGGGACAACTCCTACGAGCAGTACTTC
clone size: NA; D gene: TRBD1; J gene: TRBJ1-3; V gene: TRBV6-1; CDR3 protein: CASSGTGVRENTIYF; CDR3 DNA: TGTGCCAGCAGTGGAACAGGGGTTCGTGAAAACACCATATATTTT
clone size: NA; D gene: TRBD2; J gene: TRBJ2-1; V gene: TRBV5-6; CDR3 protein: CASSEGLAGIYNEQFF; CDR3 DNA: TGTGCCAGCAGCGAGGGACTAGCGGGAATCTACAATGAGCAGTTCTTC
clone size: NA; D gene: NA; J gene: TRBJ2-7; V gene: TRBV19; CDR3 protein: CASSMGGGTSYEQYF; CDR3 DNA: TGTGCCAGTAGTATGGGCGGGGGCACCTCCTACGAGCAGTACTTC
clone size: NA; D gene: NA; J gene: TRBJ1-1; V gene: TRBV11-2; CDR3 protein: CASLQGPNTEAFF; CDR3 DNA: TGTGCCAGCCTACAGGGACCGAACACTGAAGCTTTCTTT
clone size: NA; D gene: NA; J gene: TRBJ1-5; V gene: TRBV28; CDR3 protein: CATLGGSSGGNQPQHF; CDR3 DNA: TGTGCCACCCTGGGAGGGTCCTCTGGGGGCAATCAGCCCCAGCATTTT
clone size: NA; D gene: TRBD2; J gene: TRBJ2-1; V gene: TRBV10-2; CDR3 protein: CASSEPRLAEQFF; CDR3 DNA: TGCGCCAGCAGTGAGCCTAGACTAGCAGAGCAGTTCTTC
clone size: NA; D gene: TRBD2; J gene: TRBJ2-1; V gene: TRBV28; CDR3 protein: CASTPGGAGASTYNEQFF; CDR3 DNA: TGTGCCAGCACCCCAGGAGGAGCGGGAGCCTCAACCTACAATGAGCAGTTCTTC
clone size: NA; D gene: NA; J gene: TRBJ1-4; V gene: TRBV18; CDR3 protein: CASSLSQRPTTTNEKLFF; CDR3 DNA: TGTGCCAGCTCACTATCCCAACGCCCGACAACAACTAATGAAAAACTGTTTTTT
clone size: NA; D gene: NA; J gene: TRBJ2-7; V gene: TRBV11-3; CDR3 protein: CASSFETAENSYEQYF; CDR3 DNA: TGTGCCAGCAGCTTCGAGACAGCAGAAAACTCCTACGAGCAGTACTTC
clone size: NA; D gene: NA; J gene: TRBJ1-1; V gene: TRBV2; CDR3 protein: CASGPGDRPEAFF; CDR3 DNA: TGTGCCAGCGGTCCCGGGGATCGGCCTGAAGCTTTCTTT
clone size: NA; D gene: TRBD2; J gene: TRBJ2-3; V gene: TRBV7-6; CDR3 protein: CASSARRGIGNTQYF; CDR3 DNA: TGTGCCAGCAGCGCCCGGCGGGGGATTGGAAATACGCAGTATTTT
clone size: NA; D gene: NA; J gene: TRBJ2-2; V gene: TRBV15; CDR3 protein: CATSRRTGELFF; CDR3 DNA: TGTGCCACCAGCAGGCGGACCGGGGAGCTGTTTTTT
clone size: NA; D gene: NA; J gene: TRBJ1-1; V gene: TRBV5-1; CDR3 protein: CASSFYGRGGTEAFF; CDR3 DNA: TGCGCCAGCAGCTTTTACGGCCGGGGTGGCACTGAAGCTTTCTTT
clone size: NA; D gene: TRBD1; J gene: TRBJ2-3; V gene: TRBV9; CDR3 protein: CASSVGPRQGNTDTQYF; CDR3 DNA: TGTGCCAGCAGCGTAGGTCCCAGACAGGGTAACACAGATACGCAGTATTTT
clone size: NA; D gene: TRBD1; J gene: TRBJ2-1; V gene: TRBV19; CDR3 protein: CASSLGQGGYNEQFF; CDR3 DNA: TGTGCCAGTAGTCTAGGACAGGGGGGCTACAATGAGCAGTTCTTC
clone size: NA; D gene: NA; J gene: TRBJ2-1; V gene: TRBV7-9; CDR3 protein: CASSPINEQFF; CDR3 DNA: TGTGCCAGCAGCCCCATCAATGAGCAGTTCTTC
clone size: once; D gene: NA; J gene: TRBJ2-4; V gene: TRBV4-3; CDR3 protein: CASSHLRGGKNIQYF; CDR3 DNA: TGCGCCAGCAGCCATCTCCGAGGGGGCAAAAACATTCAGTACTTC
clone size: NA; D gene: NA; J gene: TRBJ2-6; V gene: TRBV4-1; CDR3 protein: CASSVRGAGANVLTF; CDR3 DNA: TGCGCCAGCAGCGTGCGCGGGGCTGGGGCCAACGTCCTGACTTTC
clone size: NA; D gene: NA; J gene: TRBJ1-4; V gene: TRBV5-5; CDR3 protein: CASSGIVTAEKLFF; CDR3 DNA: TGTGCCAGCAGCGGAATCGTTACAGCTGAAAAACTGTTTTTT
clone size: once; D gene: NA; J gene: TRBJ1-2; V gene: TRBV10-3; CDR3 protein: CAISESRAPHYGYTF; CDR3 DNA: TGTGCCATCAGTGAGTCTAGAGCTCCTCACTATGGCTACACCTTC
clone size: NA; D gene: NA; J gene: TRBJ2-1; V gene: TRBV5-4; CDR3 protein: CASSLNSNEQFF; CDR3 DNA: TGTGCCAGCAGCCTAAACTCCAATGAGCAGTTCTTC
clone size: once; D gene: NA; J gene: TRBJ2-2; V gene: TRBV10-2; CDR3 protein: CASTSGTIGMYAGELFF; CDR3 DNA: TGCGCCAGCACTTCGGGAACAATAGGGATGTATGCCGGGGAGCTGTTTTTT
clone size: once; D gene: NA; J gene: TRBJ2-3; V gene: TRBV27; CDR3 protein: CASSHEWGGNTDTQYF; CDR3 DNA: TGTGCCAGCAGTCACGAGTGGGGGGGCAACACAGATACGCAGTATTTT
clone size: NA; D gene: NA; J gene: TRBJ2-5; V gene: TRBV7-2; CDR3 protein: CASIRSTGDETQYF; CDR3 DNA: TGTGCCAGCATAAGAAGCACGGGAGACGAGACCCAGTACTTC
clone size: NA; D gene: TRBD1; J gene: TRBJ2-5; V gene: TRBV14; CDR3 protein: CASSRGLQGMIQYF; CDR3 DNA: TGTGCCAGCAGCCGGGGATTACAGGGGATGATCCAGTACTTC
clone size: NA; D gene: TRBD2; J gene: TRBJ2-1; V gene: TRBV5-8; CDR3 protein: CASKVAGYNYNEQFF; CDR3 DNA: TGTGCCAGCAAGGTAGCGGGATATAACTACAATGAGCAGTTCTTC
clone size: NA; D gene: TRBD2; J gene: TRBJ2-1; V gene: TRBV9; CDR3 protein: CASSVGPGRGDNEQFF; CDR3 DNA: TGTGCCAGCAGCGTAGGCCCAGGTCGGGGGGACAATGAGCAGTTCTTC
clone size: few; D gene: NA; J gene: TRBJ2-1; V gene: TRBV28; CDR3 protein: CASSSDTRNEQFF; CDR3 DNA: TGTGCCAGCAGTTCAGATACTAGGAATGAGCAGTTCTTC
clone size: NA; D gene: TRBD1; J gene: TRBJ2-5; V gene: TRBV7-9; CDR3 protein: CASSSWDSPQETQYF; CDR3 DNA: TGTGCCAGCAGCTCCTGGGACAGCCCTCAAGAGACCCAGTACTTC
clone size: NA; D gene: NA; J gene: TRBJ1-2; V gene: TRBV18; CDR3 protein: CASSRNRDYGYTF; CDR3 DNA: TGTGCCAGCTCACGGAACAGGGACTATGGCTACACCTTC
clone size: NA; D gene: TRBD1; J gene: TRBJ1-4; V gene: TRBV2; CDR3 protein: CASTRTGGLNEKLFF; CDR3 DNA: TGTGCCAGCACCAGGACAGGGGGCCTTAATGAAAAACTGTTTTTT
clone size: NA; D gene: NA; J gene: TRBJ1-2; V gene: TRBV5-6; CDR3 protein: CASSHDRLFNYGYTF; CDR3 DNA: TGTGCCAGCAGCCATGACAGGCTCTTTAACTATGGCTACACCTTC
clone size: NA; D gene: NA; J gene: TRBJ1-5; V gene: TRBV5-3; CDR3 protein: CARTGQPQHF; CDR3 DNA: TGTGCCAGAACCGGTCAGCCCCAGCATTTT
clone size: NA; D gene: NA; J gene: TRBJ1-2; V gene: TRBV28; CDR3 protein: CASSFGWQGGYTF; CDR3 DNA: TGTGCCAGCAGTTTTGGGTGGCAGGGTGGCTACACCTTC
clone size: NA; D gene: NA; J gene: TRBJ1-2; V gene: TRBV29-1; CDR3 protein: CSVAGTFPSYGYTF; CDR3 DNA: TGCAGCGTGGCAGGGACATTCCCGTCCTATGGCTACACCTTC
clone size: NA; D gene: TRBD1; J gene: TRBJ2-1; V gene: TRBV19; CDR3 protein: CASSPLDRGRNNEQFF; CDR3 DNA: TGTGCCAGTAGTCCCCTGGACAGGGGGCGTAACAATGAGCAGTTCTTC
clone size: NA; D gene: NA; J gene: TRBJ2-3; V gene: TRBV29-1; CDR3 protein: CSVRLSGGWDTQYF; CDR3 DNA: TGCAGCGTTCGACTCAGTGGGGGGTGGGATACGCAGTATTTT
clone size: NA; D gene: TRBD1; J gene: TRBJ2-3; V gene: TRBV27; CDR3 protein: CASRGTAFNTDTQYF; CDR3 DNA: TGTGCCAGCAGAGGGACAGCCTTCAACACAGATACGCAGTATTTT
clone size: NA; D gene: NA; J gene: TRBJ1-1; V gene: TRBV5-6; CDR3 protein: CASSSIVSAATEAFF; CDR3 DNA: TGTGCCAGCAGCTCGATAGTATCGGCGGCGACTGAAGCTTTCTTT
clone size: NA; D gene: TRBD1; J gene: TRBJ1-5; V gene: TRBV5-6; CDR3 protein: CASSRQGANQPQHF; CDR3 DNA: TGTGCCAGCAGCCGACAGGGGGCGAACCAGCCCCAGCATTTT